The 28 T cell receptor beta chains presented below share a single source sample, sequenced in a study of control samples from healthy donors and cancer patients. Clones were sequenced by immunoSEQ multiplex PCR, and TCRdb holds only the in-frame ones, with some missing. The repertoire holds around 190,000 clones, with about 92% as singletons. The sequenced sample consisted of blood. Source of these receptors: a man aged 25-45 years in good health.

CDR3 protein: CSVVGYNEQFF. As DNA, the CDR3 is TGCAGCGTTGTCGGTTACAATGAGCAGTTCTTC. The rearrangement links TRBV29-1 to TRBJ2-1; D gene uncertain. The V and J ends lost 4 bases and 4 bases respectively, with 5 bases between them. The CDR3 covers 11 residues. Germline V CDR1 and CDR2: SQVTM, ANQGSEA.

The CDR3 region is CATSEVWTGGTGELFF. Here the CDR3 DNA reads TGTGCCACCAGTGAAGTTTGGACAGGGGGGACCGGGGAGCTGTTTTTT. The chain combines TRBV24-1 with TRBJ2-2; 10 bases line up with TRBD1. The V and J ends lost 4 bases and 5 bases, in that order; junction bases with no gene match: 6. The CDR3 consists of 16 residues. Per germline, CDR1 KGHDR and CDR2 SFDVKD.

The chain recombines TRBV9 with TRBJ2-7; no firm D call. The length of the CDR3 is 13 residues. The germline CDR1 and CDR2 sequences are SGDLS and YYNGEE. The V end was cut by 0 bases, the J end by 7 bases, with 11 bases between. DNA for the CDR3: TGTGCCAGCAGCGTAGATCACCAAAGGGAGCAGTACTTC. This sequence encodes CASSVDHQREQYF.

The rearrangement links TRBV9 to TRBJ2-6; D is possibly TRBD1 or TRBD2 (5 bases each). Trimming shortened V by 0 bases and J by 0 bases, and 13 bases separated the two germline ends. Per germline, CDR1 SGDLS and CDR2 YYNGEE. This CDR3 contains 18 residues. CDR3 sequence reads: CASSVVGTVASGANVLTF. The CDR3 DNA is TGTGCCAGCAGCGTAGTGGGGACGGTAGCCTCTGGGGCCAACGTCCTGACTTTC. Full variable domain (outside the CDR3, taken from reference TRBV9 and TRBJ2-6): DSGVTQTPKHLITATGQRVTLRCSPRSGDLSVYWYQQSLDQGLQFLIQYYNGEERAKGNILERFSAQQFPDLHSELNLSSLELGDSALYFCASSVVGTVASGANVLTFGAGSRLTVL.

The chain recombines TRBV6-5 with TRBJ1-4; possible D gene TRBD1, 6 bases. Germline assignment: CDR1 MNHEY and CDR2 SVGAGI. The CDR3 has 15 amino acids. Trimming took off 1 base at V and 3 bases at J, with 9 bases between the two ends. The DNA of the CDR3 is TGTGCCAGCAGTTACTTTGGACAGCCTAATGAAAAACTGTTTTTT. It encodes CASSYFGQPNEKLFF.

This rearrangement joins TRBV7-8 to TRBJ1-5; D ambiguous. Trimming left V 3 bases short and J 0 bases short, with 12 bases between. CDR3 length: 16 amino acids. The germline gives CDR1 SGHVS, CDR2 FQNEAQ. CDR3 bases: TGTGCCAGCAGCTTGTGGTCTACAGCTAGCAATCAGCCCCAGCATTTT. It translates to CASSLWSTASNQPQHF.

This sequence joins TRBV28 and TRBJ1-5; possible D gene TRBD1, 6 bases. Germline V gene lookup returns CDR1 MDHEN and CDR2 SYDVKM. V was shortened by 4 bases and J by 7 bases, with 23 bases between the two germline ends. The CDR3 is 17 residues long. The CDR3 protein is CASSSYRARNLHQPQHF. CDR3 nucleotide sequence: TGTGCCAGCAGTTCCTACAGGGCTAGGAATCTCCACCAGCCCCAGCATTTT.

The chain is built from TRBV25-1 and TRBJ1-4; D gene ambiguous. This CDR3 region has 15 residues. V was shortened by 6 bases and J by 2 bases, with 13 bases between the two germline ends. The germline CDR1 and CDR2 sequences are MGHDK and SYGVNS. The CDR3: CASRREGRTNEKLFF. DNA for the CDR3: TGTGCCAGCAGGAGGGAGGGAAGGACTAATGAAAAACTGTTTTTT. Based on the CDR3 plus reference TRBV25-1 and TRBJ1-4, the full variable domain is EADIYQTPRYLVIGTGKKITLECSQTMGHDKMYWYQQDPGMELHLIHYSYGVNSTEKGDLSSESTVSRIRTEHFPLTLESARPSHTSQYLCASRREGRTNEKLFFGSGTQLSVL.

The chain uses TRBV7-9 and TRBJ2-6; D is undetermined. CDR1 is SEHNR, CDR2 FQNEAQ, per germline (reference sequence). The CDR3 sequence is 19 residues long. V was shortened by 6 bases and J by 2 bases, with 23 bases between the two germline ends. Here the CDR3 reads CASRHPVVAGFPGANVLTF. The CDR3 DNA reads TGTGCCAGCAGACACCCGGTTGTAGCCGGGTTCCCTGGGGCCAACGTCCTGACTTTC.

The rearrangement uses TRBV12-5 and TRBJ1-6; no clear D gene. V was pared by 2 bases and J by 10 bases, with 9 bases between. Per germline, CDR1 LGHNT and CDR2 FRNRAP. This CDR3 is built from 13 residues. The CDR3 sequence: CASGLIAGSPLHF. For the CDR3, the DNA is TGTGCTAGTGGTTTGATAGCGGGGTCACCCCTCCACTTT.

The chain links TRBV6-2 or TRBV6-3 to TRBJ2-2, with no clear D. V was cut by 0 bases and J by 6 bases, with 5 bases left in between. This CDR3 comprises 13 residues. Germline-derived CDR1 and CDR2 are MNHEY and SVGEGT. The CDR3 is CASSYSVPGELFF. The CDR3, as DNA: TGTGCCAGCAGTTACTCGGTGCCCGGGGAGCTGTTTTTT.

This clone turned up a few times. The chain's CDR3 is CASSEGKSYEQYF. Here the CDR3 DNA reads TGTGCCAGCAGTGAAGGGAAGTCCTACGAGCAGTACTTC. The chain uses TRBV6-1 and TRBJ2-7, with D unclear. Deletions cut 1 base from V and 1 base from J, with 5 bases between. There are 13 residues in the CDR3. CDR1 is MNHNS and CDR2 is SASEGT in the germline V gene.

In this sample, this clone turned up once. The chain carries TRBV6-5 and TRBJ1-2, with a tentative D call TRBD1 (5 bases). CDR1 is MNHEY, CDR2 SVGAGI, per germline. The CDR3 spans 14 residues. The V end was cut by 6 bases, the J end by 0 bases, with 11 bases between. The CDR3 coding sequence is TGTGCCAGCAGAAAGGTGGGGGCTAACTATGGCTACACCTTC. Its protein is CASRKVGANYGYTF.

This chain connects TRBV30 to TRBJ1-4; D may be TRBD1 (5 bases). Germline CDR1 GTSNPN, CDR2 SVGIG (reference sequence). Deletions cut 6 bases from V and 4 bases from J, with 12 bases between. This CDR3 has 13 residues. CDR3 sequence reads: CACLGRRNEKLFF. CDR3 nucleotide sequence: TGTGCCTGCCTGGGACGCCGTAATGAAAAACTGTTTTTT.

This clone was picked up one time. The chain couples TRBV4-3 to TRBJ2-5, with no clear D. Trimming left V 0 bases short and J 5 bases short, with 22 bases between. The CDR3 covers 18 residues. Germline V gene lookup returns CDR1 LGHNA and CDR2 YSLEER. The CDR3 protein is CASSQDYGISPLHETQYF. The CDR3, as DNA: TGCGCCAGCAGCCAAGATTATGGGATTTCCCCCCTTCACGAGACCCAGTACTTC.

This clone showed up just once. The rearrangement links TRBV6-1 to TRBJ1-6; TRBD1 is a possible D gene (6 bases). The ends were cut back, 2 bases at V and 6 bases at J, with 14 bases in the middle. The CDR3 has 16 amino acids. The germline gives CDR1 MNHNS, CDR2 SASEGT. The CDR3 here is CASSERGRGSNSPLHF. DNA of the CDR3: TGTGCCAGCAGTGAAAGAGGCAGGGGTAGTAATTCACCCCTCCACTTT.

The J gene is TRBJ2-7, the V gene TRBV7-8; D is tentatively TRBD1 or TRBD2 (5 bases each). Trimming pared 5 bases from V and 10 bases from J, leaving 18 bases between. Germline V gene data show CDR1 as SGHVS and CDR2 as FQNEAQ. The CDR3 loop spans 13 amino acids. The CDR3 region has the DNA TGTGCCAGCAGCCAAGCCTCCTACGGGGCCCAGTACTTC. Translation: CASSQASYGAQYF.

The V gene is TRBV4-3, the J gene TRBJ2-3; D gene uncertain. Germline assignment: CDR1 LGHNA and CDR2 YSLEER. V lost 3 bases and J 2 bases, leaving 15 bases between the germline ends. The CDR3 spans 16 residues. The CDR3 protein is CASSQGLGWDTDTQYF. The CDR3 nucleotides read TGCGCCAGCAGCCAGGGATTAGGGTGGGACACAGATACGCAGTATTTT.

The chain uses TRBV5-5 and TRBJ2-3; no reliable D call. CDR1 and CDR2 from the germline V gene are SGHKS and YYEKEE (reference sequence). The CDR3 covers 15 residues. The V end lost 0 bases, the J end lost 2 bases, and 10 bases lay between the germline ends. CDR3 loop: CASSLDSRLTDTQYF. CDR3 in DNA: TGTGCCAGCAGCTTGGATAGTCGGCTCACAGATACGCAGTATTTT.

V and J are TRBV30 and TRBJ1-6; D ambiguous. The CDR3 covers 17 residues. Trimming removed 0 bases from V and 2 bases from J, with 14 bases in between. Germline CDR1 is GTSNPN and CDR2 is SVGIG (reference sequence). The DNA of the CDR3 is TGTGCCTGGAGTGTACGAATGAAGGGAACCTATAATTCACCCCTCCACTTT. Translation gives CAWSVRMKGTYNSPLHF.

This chain joins TRBV9 and TRBJ2-7, with 10 nucleotides matching TRBD2. This CDR3 spans 15 amino acids. Germline values: CDR1 SGDLS, CDR2 YYNGEE. V lost 0 bases, J lost 4 bases, and 4 bases stayed unmatched. The CDR3 protein is CASSVEAGGPYEQYF. In nucleotides, the CDR3 is TGTGCCAGCAGCGTAGAAGCGGGAGGGCCTTACGAGCAGTACTTC.

The chain has TRBV27 and TRBJ1-1; tentative D call: TRBD1 (6 bases). Germline V gene lookup returns CDR1 MNHEY and CDR2 SMNVEV (reference sequence). V dropped 5 bases and J dropped 8 bases, with 18 bases sitting between them. The CDR3 extends over 14 amino acids. CDR3 amino acids: CASSPIGQLLEAFF. DNA for the CDR3: TGTGCCAGCAGTCCCATCGGACAGCTACTAGAAGCTTTCTTT.

J is TRBJ1-2 and V is TRBV7-9, with 7 bases that match TRBD1. The ends lost 5 bases at V and 2 bases at J; junction bases unmatched: 5. Germline loops: CDR1 SEHNR, CDR2 FQNEAQ (reference sequence). This CDR3 is 14 amino acids long. CDR3 sequence reads: CASSPRGRNYGYTF. DNA for the CDR3: TGTGCCAGCAGCCCCAGGGGGAGGAACTATGGCTACACCTTC.

The chain recombines TRBV9 with TRBJ2-4, with TRBD2 as a possible D gene (6 bases). The V gene lost 0 bases and the J gene lost 6 bases, with 10 bases spanning the gap. Germline-derived CDR1 and CDR2 are SGDLS and YYNGEE. This CDR3 is 14 amino acids long. This chain's CDR3 is CASSVALAPNIQYF. CDR3 sequence (DNA): TGTGCCAGCAGCGTAGCGCTAGCGCCAAACATTCAGTACTTC. Full variable domain (rest looked up from reference TRBV9 and TRBJ2-4): DSGVTQTPKHLITATGQRVTLRCSPRSGDLSVYWYQQSLDQGLQFLIQYYNGEERAKGNILERFSAQQFPDLHSELNLSSLELGDSALYFCASSVALAPNIQYFGAGTRLSVL.

The V call is TRBV21-1, the J call TRBJ2-7; the listed D gene, TRBD1, was not tested against the DNA. TRBV21-1 represents a pseudogene. The CDR3 length is 13 residues. Here the CDR3 reads CASKPGATYEQYF. In DNA, the CDR3 is TGTGCCAGCAAGCCAGGGGCGACCTACGAGCAGTACTTC.

This clone came up a few times. The chain couples TRBV4-2 to TRBJ1-2, with a tentative D call TRBD1 (5 bases). Trimming cost V 4 bases and J 5 bases, with 17 bases left between them. This CDR3 comprises 15 residues. Per the germline V gene, CDR1 is LGHNA and CDR2 is YNFKEQ. This CDR3 is CASSPPEGEKYGYTF. Written as DNA, the CDR3 is TGTGCCAGCAGCCCGCCTGAAGGGGAGAAATATGGCTACACCTTC.

This rearrangement joins TRBV18 to TRBJ2-1; D is unresolved. The V and J ends lost 0 bases and 1 base respectively, with 10 bases between them. The CDR3 is made up of 16 amino acids. Germline-derived CDR1 and CDR2 are KGHSH and LQKENI. This CDR3 is CASSPPWEISYNEQFF. The CDR3 DNA reads TGTGCCAGCTCACCACCGTGGGAAATTTCCTACAATGAGCAGTTCTTC.

The chain employs TRBV7-2 and TRBJ1-1; D unresolved. The CDR3 contains 14 residues. Between the trimmed V and J ends, which lost 4 bases and 6 bases, there was a span of 15 bases. Germline lookup yields CDR1 SGHTA and CDR2 FQGNSA. In nucleotides, the CDR3 is TGTGCCAGCAGCTCGAGAGGAGGGAGCGCTGAAGCTTTCTTT. Encoded protein: CASSSRGGSAEAFF.